This TCR beta chain was identified in a study of shared clonotypes between healthy human individuals. Study-wide context: For every donor, three CD4 naive, three CD4 memory, two CD8 naive and one CD8 memory plates were used.

Unmatched junction bases numbered 4, after V lost 7 bases and J lost 4 bases. The CDR3 is 14 residues long. Germline V CDR1 and CDR2: WNHNN, SYGVQD (reference sequence). Clones were sequenced by immunoSEQ multiplex PCR, and TCRdb holds only the in-frame ones, with some missing. The profile shows more than 1 million clones, approximately 80% of them singletons. Sequenced: memory CD4+ T cells from PBMCs. Subset meaning: CD45RA-negative fraction. The TCR sequence derives from a man aged 18-30 years in good health. Some clones in this sample may be carry-over from other donors' samples. The J gene is TRBJ2-2, the V gene TRBV10-1, with TRBD1 identical over 9 bases. In nucleotides, the CDR3 is TGCGCCAGCATTAGGACAGGGGTCACCGGGGAGCTGTTTTTT. The encoded protein is CASIRTGVTGELFF.